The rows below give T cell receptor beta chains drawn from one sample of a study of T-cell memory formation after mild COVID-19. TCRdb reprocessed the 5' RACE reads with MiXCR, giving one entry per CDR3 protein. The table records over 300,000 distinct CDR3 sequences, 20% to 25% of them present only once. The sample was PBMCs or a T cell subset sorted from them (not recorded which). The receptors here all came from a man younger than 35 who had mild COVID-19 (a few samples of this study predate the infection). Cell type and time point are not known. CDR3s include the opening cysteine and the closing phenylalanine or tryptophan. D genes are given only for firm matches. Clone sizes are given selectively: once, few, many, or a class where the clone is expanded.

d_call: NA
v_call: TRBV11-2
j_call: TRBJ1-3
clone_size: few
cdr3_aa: CASSLWGDGNTIYF
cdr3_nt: TGTGCCAGCAGCTTATGGGGGGACGGAAACACCATATATTTT

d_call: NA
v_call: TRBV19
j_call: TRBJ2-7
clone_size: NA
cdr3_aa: CASSIRGPAPSYEQYF
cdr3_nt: TGTGCCAGTAGTATAAGGGGTCCAGCACCATCCTACGAGCAGTACTTC

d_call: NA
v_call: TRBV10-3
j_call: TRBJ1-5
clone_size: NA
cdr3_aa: CAISEQGFYQPQHF
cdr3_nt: TGTGCCATCAGTGAACAGGGATTTTATCAGCCCCAGCATTTT

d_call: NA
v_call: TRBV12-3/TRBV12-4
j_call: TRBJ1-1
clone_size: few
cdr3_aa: CASAVNTEAFF
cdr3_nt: TGTGCCAGCGCGGTGAACACTGAAGCTTTCTTT

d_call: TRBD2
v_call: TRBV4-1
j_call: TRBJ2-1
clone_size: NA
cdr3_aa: CASSQDLRGVSSYNEQFF
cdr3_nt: TGCGCCAGCAGCCAAGATCTACGGGGGGTGAGCTCCTACAATGAGCAGTTCTTC

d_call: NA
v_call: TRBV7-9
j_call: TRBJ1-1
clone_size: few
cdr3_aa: CASSGDGDRSEAFF
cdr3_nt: TGTGCCAGCAGCGGTGACGGGGACCGAAGCGAAGCTTTCTTT

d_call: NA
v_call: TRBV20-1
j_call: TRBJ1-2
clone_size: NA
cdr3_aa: CSARDRYGYTF
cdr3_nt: TGCAGTGCTAGAGATCGGTATGGCTACACCTTC

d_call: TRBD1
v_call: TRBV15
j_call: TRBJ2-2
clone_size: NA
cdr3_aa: CATSREGTGKTGELFF
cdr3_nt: TGTGCCACCAGCAGAGAAGGGACAGGGAAAACCGGGGAGCTGTTTTTT

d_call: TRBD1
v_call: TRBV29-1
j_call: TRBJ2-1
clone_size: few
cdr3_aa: CSVEDRTGRAEQFF
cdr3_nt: TGCAGCGTTGAAGATCGGACAGGCAGAGCTGAGCAGTTCTTC

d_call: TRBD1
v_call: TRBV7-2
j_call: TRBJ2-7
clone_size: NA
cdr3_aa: CASGLQGAYEQYF
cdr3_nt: TGTGCCAGCGGACTACAGGGGGCCTACGAGCAGTACTTC

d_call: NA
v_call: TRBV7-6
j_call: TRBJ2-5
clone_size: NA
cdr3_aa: CASSLGPGGETQYF
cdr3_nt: TGTGCCAGCAGCTTAGGTCCAGGGGGGGAGACCCAGTACTTC

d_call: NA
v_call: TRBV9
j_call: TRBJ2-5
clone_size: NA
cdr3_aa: CASSVVPQQETQYF
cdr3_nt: TGTGCCAGCAGCGTTGTGCCCCAACAAGAGACCCAGTACTTC

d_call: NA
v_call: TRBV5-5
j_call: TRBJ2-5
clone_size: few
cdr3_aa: CASSSPQFETQYF
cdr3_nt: TGTGCCAGCAGCTCCCCACAGTTTGAGACCCAGTACTTC

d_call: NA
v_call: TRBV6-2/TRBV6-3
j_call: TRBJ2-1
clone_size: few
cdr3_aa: CASSKTGTSDNEQFF
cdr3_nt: TGTGCCAGCAGCAAGACCGGGACCTCCGACAATGAGCAGTTCTTC

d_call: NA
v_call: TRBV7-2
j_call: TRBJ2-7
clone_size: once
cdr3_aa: CASSLQGFSYEQYF
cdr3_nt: TGTGCCAGCAGCTTGCAGGGATTCTCCTACGAGCAGTACTTC

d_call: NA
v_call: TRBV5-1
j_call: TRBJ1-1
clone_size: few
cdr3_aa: CASRQEGTEAFF
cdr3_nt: TGCGCCAGCAGGCAGGAGGGGACTGAAGCTTTCTTT

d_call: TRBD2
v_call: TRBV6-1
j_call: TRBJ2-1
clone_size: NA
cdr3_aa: CASTSGGANEQFF
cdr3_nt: TGTGCCAGCACTAGCGGGGGGGCCAATGAGCAGTTCTTC

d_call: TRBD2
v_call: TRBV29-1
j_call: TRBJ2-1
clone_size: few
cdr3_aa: CSVDRTSGYNEQFF
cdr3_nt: TGCAGCGTTGACAGGACTAGCGGGTACAATGAGCAGTTCTTC

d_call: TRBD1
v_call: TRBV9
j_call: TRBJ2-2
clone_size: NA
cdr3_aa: CASSLGTANGELFF
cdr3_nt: TGTGCCAGCAGCTTGGGGACAGCGAACGGGGAGCTGTTTTTT

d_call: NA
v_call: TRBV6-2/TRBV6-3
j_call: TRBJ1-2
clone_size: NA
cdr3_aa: CASSSYPRDYGYTF
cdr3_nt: TGTGCCAGCAGCTCCTACCCCCGCGACTATGGCTACACCTTC

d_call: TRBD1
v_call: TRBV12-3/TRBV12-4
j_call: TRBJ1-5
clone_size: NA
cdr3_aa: CASSRDRDYQPQHF
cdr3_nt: TGTGCCAGCAGTCGGGACAGGGATTATCAGCCCCAGCATTTT

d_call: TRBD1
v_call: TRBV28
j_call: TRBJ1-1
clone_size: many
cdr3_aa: CASSLWADRGNTEAFF
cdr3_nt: TGTGCCAGCAGTTTATGGGCCGACAGGGGGAACACTGAAGCTTTCTTT

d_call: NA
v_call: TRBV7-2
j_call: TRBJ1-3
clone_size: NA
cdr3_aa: CASSLTSGNTIYF
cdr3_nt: TGTGCCAGCAGCTTAACCTCTGGAAACACCATATATTTT

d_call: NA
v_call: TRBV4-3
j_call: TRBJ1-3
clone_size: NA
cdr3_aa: CASSQDGGTGNTIYF
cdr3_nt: TGCGCCAGCAGCCAAGACGGGGGAACTGGAAACACCATATATTTT

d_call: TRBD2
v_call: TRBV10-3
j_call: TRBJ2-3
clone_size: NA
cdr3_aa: CAISNSGVTDTQYF
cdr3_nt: TGTGCCATCAGTAATAGCGGGGTCACAGATACGCAGTATTTT

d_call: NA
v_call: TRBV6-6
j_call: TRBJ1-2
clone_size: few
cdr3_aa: CARRSGDTNYGYTF
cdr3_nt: TGTGCCAGGAGATCGGGAGATACTAACTATGGCTACACCTTC

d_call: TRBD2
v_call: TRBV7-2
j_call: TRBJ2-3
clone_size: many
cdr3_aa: CASSFRLAGYTDTQYF
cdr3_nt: TGTGCCAGCAGCTTTAGACTAGCGGGTTACACAGATACGCAGTATTTT

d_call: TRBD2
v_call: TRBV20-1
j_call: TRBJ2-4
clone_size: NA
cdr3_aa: CSALPGLGDKNIQYF
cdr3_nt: TGCAGTGCGCTCCCGGGACTAGGTGACAAAAACATTCAGTACTTC

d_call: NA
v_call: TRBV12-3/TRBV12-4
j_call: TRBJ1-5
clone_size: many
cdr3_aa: CASRSGVYSNQPQHF
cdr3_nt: TGTGCCAGCAGATCAGGGGTCTATAGCAATCAGCCCCAGCATTTT

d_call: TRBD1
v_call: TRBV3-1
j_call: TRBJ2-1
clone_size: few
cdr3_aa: CASSDDRGNEQFF
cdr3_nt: TGTGCCAGCAGCGACGACAGGGGTAATGAGCAGTTCTTC

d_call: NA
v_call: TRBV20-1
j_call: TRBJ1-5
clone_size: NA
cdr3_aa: CSARGAAQPQHF
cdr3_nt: TGCAGTGCTAGAGGGGCGGCTCAGCCCCAGCATTTT

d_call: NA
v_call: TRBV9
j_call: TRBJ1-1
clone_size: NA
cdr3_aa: CASSVRMNTEAFF
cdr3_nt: TGTGCCAGCAGCGTACGGATGAACACTGAAGCTTTCTTT

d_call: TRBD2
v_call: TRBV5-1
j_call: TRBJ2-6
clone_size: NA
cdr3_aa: CASTGLAGGPGNSGANVLTF
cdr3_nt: TGCGCCAGCACGGGACTAGCGGGGGGCCCCGGTAACTCTGGGGCCAACGTCCTGACTTTC

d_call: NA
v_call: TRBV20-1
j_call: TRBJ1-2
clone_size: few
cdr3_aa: CSARDLGISGYTF
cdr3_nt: TGCAGTGCTAGAGATCTGGGGATAAGCGGCTACACCTTC

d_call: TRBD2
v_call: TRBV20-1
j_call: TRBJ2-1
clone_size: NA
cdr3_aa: CSAQGLAGGLYNEQFF
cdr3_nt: TGCAGTGCCCAAGGACTAGCGGGGGGTTTATACAATGAGCAGTTCTTC

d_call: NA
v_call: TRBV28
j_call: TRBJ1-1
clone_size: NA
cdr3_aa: CASDTDTEAFF
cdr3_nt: TGTGCCAGCGACACCGACACTGAAGCTTTCTTT

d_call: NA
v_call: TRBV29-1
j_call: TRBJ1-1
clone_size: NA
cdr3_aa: CSVEGGEVNTEAFF
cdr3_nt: TGCAGCGTTGAGGGGGGCGAGGTTAACACTGAAGCTTTCTTT

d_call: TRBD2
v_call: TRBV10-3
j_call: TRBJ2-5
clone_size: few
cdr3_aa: CAVGITSGGDLGETQYF
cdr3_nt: TGTGCCGTCGGGATTACTAGCGGGGGTGACCTCGGAGAGACCCAGTACTTC

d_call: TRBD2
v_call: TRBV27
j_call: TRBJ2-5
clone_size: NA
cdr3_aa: CASSPLGLAGEIQETQYF
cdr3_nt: TGTGCCAGCAGTCCACTCGGACTAGCGGGGGAGATACAAGAGACCCAGTACTTC

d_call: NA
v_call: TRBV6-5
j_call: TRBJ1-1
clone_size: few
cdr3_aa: CASSYSGFSTEAFF
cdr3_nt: TGTGCCAGCAGTTACTCGGGGTTTAGTACTGAAGCTTTCTTT

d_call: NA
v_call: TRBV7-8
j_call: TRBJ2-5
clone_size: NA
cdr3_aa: CASRMETQYF
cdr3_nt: TGTGCCAGCAGGATGGAGACCCAGTACTTC

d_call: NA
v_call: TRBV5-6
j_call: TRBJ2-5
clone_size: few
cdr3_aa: CASSLKLRETQYF
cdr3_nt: TGTGCCAGCAGCTTAAAGTTAAGGGAGACCCAGTACTTC

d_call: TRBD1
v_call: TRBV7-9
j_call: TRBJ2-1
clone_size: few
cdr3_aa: CASSPPGQGRYEQFF
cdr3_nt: TGTGCCAGCAGTCCTCCGGGACAGGGGCGCTATGAGCAGTTCTTC

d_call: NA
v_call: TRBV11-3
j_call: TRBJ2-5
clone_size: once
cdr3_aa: CASSLDEVLGLQETQYF
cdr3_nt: TGTGCCAGCAGCTTAGATGAAGTATTGGGGCTCCAAGAGACCCAGTACTTC

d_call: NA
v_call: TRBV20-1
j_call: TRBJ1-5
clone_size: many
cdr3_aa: CSALGPSGSQPQHF
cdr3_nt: TGCAGTGCCCTGGGACCTTCTGGGAGTCAGCCCCAGCATTTT

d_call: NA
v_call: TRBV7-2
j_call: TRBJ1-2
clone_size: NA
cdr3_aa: CASSLAGTANYGYTF
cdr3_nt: TGTGCCAGCAGCTTAGCGGGAACAGCTAACTATGGCTACACCTTC

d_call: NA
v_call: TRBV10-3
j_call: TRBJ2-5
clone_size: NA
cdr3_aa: CAISESGGPETQYF
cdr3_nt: TGTGCCATCAGTGAGTCTGGGGGGCCAGAGACCCAGTACTTC

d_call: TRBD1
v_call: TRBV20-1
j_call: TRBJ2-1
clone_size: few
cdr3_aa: CSAMPGGYNEQFF
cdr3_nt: TGCAGTGCGATGCCAGGGGGTTACAATGAGCAGTTCTTC

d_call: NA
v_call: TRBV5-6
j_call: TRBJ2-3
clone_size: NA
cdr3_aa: CASSPRGHTDTQYF
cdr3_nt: TGTGCCAGCAGCCCGCGGGGGCACACAGATACGCAGTATTTT

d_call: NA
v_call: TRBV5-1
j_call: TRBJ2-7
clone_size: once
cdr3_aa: CASSLDGQIYEQYF
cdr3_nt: TGCGCCAGCAGCTTGGACGGACAGATCTACGAGCAGTACTTC

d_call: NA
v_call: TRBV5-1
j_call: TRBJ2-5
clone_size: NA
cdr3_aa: CASRIAQETQYF
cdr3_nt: TGCGCCAGCAGAATCGCCCAAGAGACCCAGTACTTC

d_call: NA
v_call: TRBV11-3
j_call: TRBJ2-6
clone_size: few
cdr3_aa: CASSLGQVSGANVLTF
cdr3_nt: TGTGCCAGCAGCTTAGGTCAGGTCTCTGGGGCCAACGTCCTGACTTTC